The 32 T cell receptor beta chains presented below share a single source sample, sequenced in a study of cytomegalovirus exposure and HLA in healthy donors. Researchers ran the PCR with 60 Vbeta and 13 Jbeta primers. Some clones are missing from TCRdb's copy, which holds only in-frame ones; the method was immunoSEQ multiplex PCR. The sample lists 150,000 to 200,000 clones; roughly 80% were seen once. The sequenced sample was PBMCs. These receptors were obtained from a female donor in good health and CMV-seronegative.

The CDR3 nucleotides are TGTGCCAGCGGCCACAACGAGCAGTACTTC. Amino acid sequence: CASGHNEQYF. J is TRBJ2-7 and V is TRBV21-1; TRBD1 is taken as the D call from the table, unchecked against the DNA. TRBV21-1 is a pseudogene segment. The CDR3 totals 10 residues.

V is TRBV9 and J is TRBJ1-6; D not resolved. Trimming cost V 3 bases and J 5 bases, with 12 bases left between them. The CDR3 is 15 residues long. CDR1 and CDR2 (germline): SGDLS, YYNGEE. The CDR3 coding sequence is TGTGCCAGCAGCGCAACCTCCGGGAATAATTCACCCCTCCACTTT. Translating gives CASSATSGNNSPLHF.

This clone was detected a few times. The chain recombines TRBV18 with TRBJ1-2, with 9 nucleotides matching TRBD1. J gave up 6 bases and V 2 bases, and 1 base lay outside the gene matches. CDR1 and CDR2 from the germline V gene are KGHSH and LQKENI. The CDR3 is 13 amino acids. The CDR3 loop reads CASSPGQGNGYTF. As DNA, the CDR3 is TGTGCCAGCTCACCAGGACAGGGGAATGGCTACACCTTC. The variable domain in full, completed from reference TRBV18 and TRBJ1-2, reads NAGVMQNPRHLVRRRGQEARLRCSPMKGHSHVYWYRQLPEEGLKFMVYLQKENIIDESGMPKERFSAEFPKEGPSILRIQQVVRGDSAAYFCASSPGQGNGYTFGSGTRLTVV.

This clone was recorded a few times. This rearrangement joins TRBV15 to TRBJ1-3, with 8 bases aligning to TRBD1. Germline trimming cut 3 bases from V and 6 bases from J; bases unmatched to any gene: 1. The CDR3 runs to 13 residues. Germline-derived CDR1 and CDR2 are LNHNV and YYDKDF (reference sequence). The CDR3 here is CATSRDRENTIYF. DNA of the CDR3: TGTGCCACCAGCAGGGACAGGGAAAACACCATATATTTT.

This clone was observed a few times. V gene TRBV11-2 combines with J gene TRBJ2-7; 11 bases agree with TRBD2. CDR3 length: 16 amino acids. The junction had 6 bases not matched to a gene; V was cut back by 3 bases and J by 2 bases. Germline CDR1 reads SGHAT; CDR2 reads FQNNGV. CDR3 protein: CASSFHLTSGAYEQYF. For the CDR3, the DNA is TGTGCCAGCAGCTTCCACCTGACTAGCGGGGCCTACGAGCAGTACTTC.

This clone was detected only a few times. V is TRBV5-4 and J is TRBJ2-1; 9 nucleotides match TRBD2. The ends lost 4 bases at V and 2 bases at J; junction bases unmatched: 7. This CDR3 spans 16 amino acids. Germline loops: CDR1 SGHNT, CDR2 YYREEE (reference sequence). The CDR3 DNA reads TGTGCCAGCAGCCGTCCCCCTAGCGGGACCTACAATGAGCAGTTCTTC. Translation: CASSRPPSGTYNEQFF.

The chain carries TRBV5-1 and TRBJ2-7, with TRBD2 matching over 8 bases. Germline V CDR1 and CDR2: SGHRS, YFSETQ. Trimming cost V 0 bases and J 2 bases; bases outside gene matches: 7. The CDR3 consists of 16 residues. DNA for the CDR3: TGCGCCAGCAGCTTGGCTCCTAGCGGGCCCACCTACGAGCAGTACTTC. Amino acids: CASSLAPSGPTYEQYF.

V usage is TRBV6-5 and J usage is TRBJ2-5; 10 bases are a match to TRBD2. CDR1 is MNHEY, CDR2 SVGAGI, per germline. V dropped 0 bases and J dropped 4; count of bases not matched to a gene: 5. This CDR3 is built from 16 residues. CDR3 DNA: TGTGCCAGCAGTTACTCGATCCCTAGCGGGGGAGAGACCCAGTACTTC. Amino acids: CASSYSIPSGGETQYF.

Only a few counts were recorded for this clone. The chain employs TRBV5-1 and TRBJ1-6; D unresolved. The length of the CDR3 is 15 residues. Per germline, CDR1 SGHRS and CDR2 YFSETQ. The V and J ends lost 0 bases and 6 bases respectively, with 10 bases between them. CDR3 DNA: TGCGCCAGCAGCTTGGTTGCGGGTAGTAATTCACCCCTCCACTTT. Translating it yields CASSLVAGSNSPLHF. The variable domain in full, with the rest retrieved from reference TRBV5-1 and TRBJ1-6, is KAGVTQTPRYLIKTRGQQVTLSCSPISGHRSVSWYQQTPGQGLQFLFEYFSETQRNKGNFPGRFSGRQFSNSRSEMNVSTLELGDSALYLCASSLVAGSNSPLHFGNGTRLTVT.

The gene calls are TRBV5-4 and TRBJ2-5, with 10 bases matching TRBD2. The V gene end was trimmed by 3 bases and the J gene end by 5 bases; junction bases not matched to a gene: 7. The CDR3 covers 15 residues. From germline, CDR1 is SGHNT and CDR2 YYREEE (reference sequence). CDR3: CASSYRLAGVETQYF. CDR3 DNA sequence: TGTGCCAGCAGCTACCGGCTAGCGGGAGTTGAGACCCAGTACTTC.

J is TRBJ1-2 and V is TRBV9; TRBD1 matches 8 bases. From germline, CDR1 is SGDLS and CDR2 YYNGEE. V lost 4 bases to trimming and J lost 8 bases; unmatched junction nucleotides: 13. The CDR3 sequence is 15 residues long. The CDR3 is CASSPYPPGGWGYTF. The CDR3, as DNA: TGTGCCAGCAGCCCATACCCCCCAGGGGGCTGGGGCTACACCTTC.

CDR3 region: CASSLVSGLAGGVDYNEQFF. The DNA for the CDR3 is TGCGCCAGCAGCTTGGTTTCCGGACTAGCGGGAGGGGTTGACTACAATGAGCAGTTCTTC. The rearrangement uses TRBV5-1 and TRBJ2-1; 15 nucleotides line up with TRBD2. The V segment lost 0 bases and the J segment 3 bases; nucleotides outside the gene matches: 10. CDR1 and CDR2 (germline): SGHRS, YFSETQ. This CDR3 is built from 20 residues.

The chain combines TRBV7-9 with TRBJ1-2; D perhaps matches TRBD1 (5 bases). The germline CDR1 and CDR2 sequences are SEHNR and FQNEAQ (reference sequence). The CDR3 consists of 12 residues. V was pared by 8 bases and J by 5 bases, with 12 bases between. The DNA of the CDR3 is TGTGCCAGCGGGGCAGACCCTTATGGCTACACCTTC. It yields the protein CASGADPYGYTF.

The chain is built from TRBV5-5 and TRBJ1-5, with a weak D call TRBD1 (5 bases). V shed 4 bases and J shed 5 bases, with 10 bases lying between them. This CDR3 spans 13 amino acids. CDR1 SGHKS and CDR2 YYEKEE come from the germline V gene (reference sequence). The CDR3 DNA sequence: TGTGCCAGCAGCCTGTGGGGGGATCAGCCCCAGCATTTT. Encoded protein: CASSLWGDQPQHF. Full variable domain (remainder filled in from reference TRBV5-5 and TRBJ1-5): DAGVTQSPTHLIKTRGQQVTLRCSPISGHKSVSWYQQVLGQGPQFIFQYYEKEERGRGNFPDRFSARQFPNYSSELNVNALLLGDSALYLCASSLWGDQPQHFGDGTRLSIL.

The chain recombines TRBV19 with TRBJ1-2; TRBD1 matches at 9 bases. CDR3 length: 15 amino acids. Per germline, CDR1 LNHDA and CDR2 SQIVND (reference sequence). J gave up 8 bases and V 5 bases, and 12 bases lay outside the gene matches. The CDR3 spells CASSLRDRASMGYTF. As DNA, the CDR3 is TGTGCCAGTAGTCTCCGGGACAGGGCGTCTATGGGCTACACCTTC.

The CDR3, as DNA: TGTGCCAGCAGCGGACTAGGGGGGTCTAACACTGAAGCTTTCTTT. Protein sequence: CASSGLGGSNTEAFF. The chain is built from TRBV7-2 and TRBJ1-1; possibly TRBD1 for D (6 bases). Germline CDR1 reads SGHTA; CDR2 reads FQGNSA. CDR3 length: 15 residues. The germline V and J ends were trimmed by 5 bases and 2 bases, with 15 bases remaining between them.

In regard to this clone: Distinct nucleotide sequences in the sample also encode this CDR3. J is TRBJ1-4 and V is TRBV19, with TRBD1 as a possible D gene (5 bases). The CDR3 has 14 residues. Per the germline V gene, CDR1 is LNHDA and CDR2 is SQIVND (reference sequence). V was cut by 3 bases and J by 5 bases, with 10 bases left in between. The CDR3 is CASSMRQINEKLFF. The CDR3 DNA is TGTGCCAGTAGTATGCGACAGATAAATGAAAAACTGTTTTTT.

J is TRBJ1-3 and V is TRBV6-5; D is perhaps TRBD1 (6 bases). This CDR3 is built from 14 residues. Trimming stripped 5 bases from V and 1 base from J, with 9 bases between. CDR1 is MNHEY and CDR2 is SVGAGI in the germline V gene. The CDR3 sequence is CASSPQGSGNTIYF. DNA for the CDR3: TGTGCCAGCAGTCCACAGGGTTCTGGAAACACCATATATTTT.

The sample holds a few counts of this clone. The V call is TRBV11-2, the J call TRBJ1-6, with 7 nucleotides matching TRBD1. From germline, CDR1 is SGHAT and CDR2 FQNNGV. With V trimmed by 5 bases and J by 8 bases, 3 bases remained unmatched. The CDR3 contains 13 residues. The CDR3 loop is CASSRDSYSPLHF. The CDR3 DNA reads as TGTGCCAGCAGCCGGGACAGTTATTCACCCCTCCACTTT.

The rearrangement joins TRBV4-2 to TRBJ1-6; no clear D gene. V was pared by 0 bases and J by 5 bases, with 8 bases between. The CDR3 covers 15 residues. The germline V gene encodes CDR1 LGHNA and CDR2 YNFKEQ. CDR3 bases: TGTGCCAGCAGCCAAGATCTTACAGATAATTCACCCCTCCACTTT. As protein: CASSQDLTDNSPLHF.

This chain links TRBV9 with TRBJ2-2; D is possibly TRBD2 (7 bases). Germline CDR1 is SGDLS and CDR2 is YYNGEE. Deletions cut 6 bases from V and 5 bases from J, with 8 bases between. The CDR3 consists of 12 residues. CDR3 sequence: CASKGGTGELFF. The DNA of the CDR3 is TGTGCCAGCAAGGGGGGGACCGGGGAGCTGTTTTTT.

The chain is built from TRBV30 and TRBJ2-5, with TRBD2 identical over 10 bases. The CDR3 spans 17 residues. Germline V gives CDR1 GTSNPN, CDR2 SVGIG (reference sequence). V trimming: 0 bases; J trimming: 6 bases; junction bases outside the gene matches: 13. CDR3: CAWSVFPLAGALQTQYF. CDR3 DNA: TGTGCCTGGAGTGTATTCCCTCTAGCGGGGGCATTGCAGACCCAGTACTTC.

This clone has just a few counts. The chain joins TRBV18 to TRBJ2-5; maybe TRBD2 (6 bases). The J call may be faulty, since TRBJ2-7 better matches the DNA end. CDR3 length: 15 residues. Germline V lookup: CDR1 KGHSH, CDR2 LQKENI. CDR3 coding DNA: TGTGCCAGCTCGCGTGCGACGGGAGTTGCGAACGAGCAGTACTTC. Translated, it gives CASSRATGVANEQYF.

This clone was detected only a few times. The chain joins TRBV9 to TRBJ2-2; tentatively, D is TRBD2 (6 bases). The CDR3 totals 15 residues. CDR1 is SGDLS and CDR2 is YYNGEE in the germline V gene. Trimming took 0 bases from V and 5 from J, leaving 11 bases between them. CDR3 protein: CASSVETGATGELFF. The CDR3 DNA is TGTGCCAGCAGCGTAGAAACGGGAGCGACCGGGGAGCTGTTTTTT. Full variable domain (remainder filled in from reference TRBV9 and TRBJ2-2): DSGVTQTPKHLITATGQRVTLRCSPRSGDLSVYWYQQSLDQGLQFLIQYYNGEERAKGNILERFSAQQFPDLHSELNLSSLELGDSALYFCASSVETGATGELFFGEGSRLTVL.

The V call is TRBV7-3, the J call TRBJ1-1; the D gene is possibly TRBD1 (5 bases). V lost 5 bases, J lost 5 bases, and 12 bases lay in between. The germline gives CDR1 SGHTA, CDR2 FQGTGA. This CDR3 spans 13 amino acids. CDR3 region: CASSGGEGTEAFF. The CDR3, as DNA: TGTGCCAGCAGCGGGGGGGAGGGGACTGAAGCTTTCTTT.

This sequence joins TRBV7-6 and TRBJ1-5, with a possible D match to TRBD1 (6 bases). Germline CDR1 reads SGHVS; CDR2 reads FNYEAQ. The CDR3 length is 18 residues. V was clipped by 1 base and J by 0 bases, with 16 bases between them. The CDR3 is CASSLGGKGVYSNQPQHF. The CDR3, as DNA: TGTGCCAGCAGCTTAGGTGGAAAGGGGGTATATAGCAATCAGCCCCAGCATTTT.

CDR3 in DNA: TGTGCCAGCACGCGTACAGGGGATCAGCCCCAGCATTTT. This translates into CASTRTGDQPQHF. The chain links TRBV6-1 to TRBJ1-5, with 7 bases fitting TRBD1. The V gene's germline CDR1 is MNHNS and CDR2 SASEGT. With V trimmed by 7 bases and J by 5 bases, 5 bases remained unmatched. The CDR3 totals 13 residues.

The chain uses TRBV7-3 and TRBJ1-2, with D hard to call. CDR3 length: 13 amino acids. Trimming stripped 5 bases from V and 8 bases from J, with 15 bases between. Germline CDR1 is SGHTA and CDR2 is FQGTGA. The CDR3 region is CASSPRTGNGYTF. The DNA for the CDR3 is TGTGCCAGCAGCCCTCGGACGGGAAACGGCTACACCTTC.

The chain joins TRBV9 to TRBJ1-4; 9 bases align to TRBD1. The CDR3 spans 15 residues. Germline values: CDR1 SGDLS, CDR2 YYNGEE. V shed 3 bases and J 8 bases; nucleotides not matched to a gene: 8. This chain's CDR3 is CASSAHRGLGEKLFF. The CDR3 DNA sequence: TGTGCCAGCAGCGCACACAGGGGGCTAGGGGAAAAACTGTTTTTT.

The chain is built from TRBV2 and TRBJ1-2; 7 bases match TRBD1. V was clipped by 6 bases and J by 4 bases; unmatched bases: 14. This CDR3 has 16 amino acids. CDR1 is SNHLY and CDR2 is FYNNEI in the germline V gene. CDR3 sequence: CASRAYGVGTVYGYTF. As DNA, the CDR3 is TGTGCCAGCAGAGCGTACGGCGTTGGGACAGTCTATGGCTACACCTTC. Full variable domain (rest looked up from reference TRBV2 and TRBJ1-2): EPEVTQTPSHQVTQMGQEVILRCVPISNHLYFYWYRQILGQKVEFLVSFYNNEISEKSEIFDDQFSVERPDGSNFTLKIRSTKLEDSAMYFCASRAYGVGTVYGYTFGSGTRLTVV.

V usage is TRBV7-2 and J usage is TRBJ2-7; 9 bases are a match to TRBD2. The V gene end was trimmed by 5 bases and the J gene end by 2 bases; junction bases not matched to a gene: 7. Germline CDR1 is SGHTA and CDR2 is FQGNSA. This CDR3 region has 15 residues. CDR3 bases: TGTGCCAGCAGCCAACGCGGGGGGGATCCCTACGAGCAGTACTTC. Translated: CASSQRGGDPYEQYF.

The rearrangement joins TRBV5-1 to TRBJ2-1, with TRBD2 matching over 8 bases. The CDR3 contains 15 residues. The germline CDR1 and CDR2 sequences are SGHRS and YFSETQ. V lost 0 bases and J lost 2; bases outside the gene matches: 1. CDR3 residues: CASSLEAGAYNEQFF. The CDR3 DNA follows: TGCGCCAGCAGCTTGGAAGCGGGGGCCTACAATGAGCAGTTCTTC.